Here is one T cell receptor beta chain with its context. The antigen is unknown. Extraction also yielded germline DNA, while blood RNA was obtained from unsorted whole blood. Every patient had chronic HBV infection and was treatment-naive. Investigators obtained approximately 4 milliliters of peripheral blood ahead of surgery. V dropped 4 bases and J dropped 2 bases, with 16 bases sitting between them. The V gene's germline CDR1 is SGHKS and CDR2 YYEKEE (reference sequence). The CDR3 is 15 residues long. Total RNA (around 0.45 ug) served as template for TCR beta cDNA synthesis primed by a constant-region primer. Sequencing libraries for TCR beta derived from three nested multiplex PCR rounds that used slightly modified ARM-PCR. For around 9 cycles apiece, the opening two PCR rounds ran with TRBV1-TRBV30 forward primers and a C-beta reverse primer. One entry per CDR3 protein, called by TCRdb with MiXCR from the multiplex PCR reads. The data contain approximately 330,000 distinct CDR3 sequences, around 60% of them singletons.

The sample comes from a study of tumor-infiltrating lymphocytes in primary liver carcinoma. Study in general: Primary liver carcinoma, confirmed by histopathology, was surgically resected.

The study's findings and limits: Tumor specimens were characterized by a significantly higher top-250-clone fraction than blood (p = 0.039).

The chain employs TRBV5-5 and TRBJ2-7, with D maybe TRBD1 (5 bases). The receptor was isolated from a man in his forties with primary liver carcinoma and hepatitis B virus infection. Sequencing input: peripheral blood. CDR3 region: CASSLLGQAAYEQYF. Written as DNA, the CDR3 is TGTGCCAGCAGCCTACTGGGGCAAGCCGCCTACGAGCAGTACTTC.